A selection of T cell receptor beta chains follows, all from one sample in a study of T cell responses to AZD1222 COVID-19 vaccine. Here immunoSEQ multiplex PCR was the method, and the copy in TCRdb shows in-frame clones only, minus some. The sample holds 99,000 or so clones, nearly 90% seen once. Sequencing used peripheral blood, obtained on day 0 of AZD1222 vaccination. These receptors were obtained from an adult in good health. Both conserved end residues are part of each CDR3. Each record gives: clone size, J gene, V gene, D gene, CDR3 protein, CDR3 DNA. A D gene is named only where the DNA matches it firmly. A clone size is listed for some rows: how often the clone was seen (once, few, many), or a class if it is expanded.

clone size: .; J gene: TRBJ1-1; V gene: TRBV19; D gene: .; CDR3 protein: CASSSTGWTEAFF; CDR3 DNA: TGTGCCAGTAGTTCCACGGGATGGACTGAAGCTTTCTTT
clone size: .; J gene: TRBJ2-3; V gene: TRBV11-3; D gene: TRBD2; CDR3 protein: CASSFAGLAASTDTQYF; CDR3 DNA: TGTGCCAGCAGCTTCGCTGGACTAGCGGCTAGCACAGATACGCAGTATTTT
clone size: .; J gene: TRBJ2-3; V gene: TRBV6-2/TRBV6-3; D gene: .; CDR3 protein: CASSNRARVTDTQYF; CDR3 DNA: TGTGCCAGCAGTAACCGCGCTCGGGTCACTGATACGCAGTATTTT
clone size: .; J gene: TRBJ1-5; V gene: TRBV30; D gene: .; CDR3 protein: CAVSTGRDNQPQHF; CDR3 DNA: TGTGCCGTAAGCACTGGACGGGACAATCAGCCCCAGCATTTT
clone size: once; J gene: TRBJ1-5; V gene: TRBV27; D gene: TRBD1; CDR3 protein: CASSFEGQGDQPQHF; CDR3 DNA: TGTGCCAGCAGTTTCGAGGGACAGGGTGATCAGCCCCAGCATTTT
clone size: .; J gene: TRBJ1-1; V gene: TRBV7-9; D gene: TRBD1; CDR3 protein: CASSLVGGTAEAFF; CDR3 DNA: TGTGCCAGCAGCTTAGTTGGGGGGACAGCGGAAGCTTTCTTT
clone size: .; J gene: TRBJ2-3; V gene: TRBV6-5; D gene: .; CDR3 protein: CASIRAAMNTQYF; CDR3 DNA: TGTGCCAGCATCCGGGCCGCGATGAATACGCAGTATTTT
clone size: .; J gene: TRBJ2-3; V gene: TRBV7-8; D gene: TRBD2; CDR3 protein: CASSLGFEVGRGGETDTQYF; CDR3 DNA: TGTGCCAGCAGCTTAGGATTTGAGGTCGGGCGCGGGGGGGAAACAGATACGCAGTATTTT
clone size: .; J gene: TRBJ2-1; V gene: TRBV7-9; D gene: TRBD2; CDR3 protein: CASSLEVAGDPSVF; CDR3 DNA: TGTGCCAGCAGCTTAGAGGTGGCGGGAGATCCCTCAGTCTTC
clone size: .; J gene: TRBJ1-1; V gene: TRBV5-1; D gene: .; CDR3 protein: CASRIAADSPEAFF; CDR3 DNA: TGTGCCAGCAGGATCGCCGCGGACAGCCCTGAAGCTTTCTTT
clone size: .; J gene: TRBJ2-5; V gene: TRBV11-3; D gene: .; CDR3 protein: CASSLIQGQETQYF; CDR3 DNA: TGTGCCAGCAGCTTAATACAGGGCCAAGAGACCCAGTACTTC
clone size: .; J gene: TRBJ2-1; V gene: TRBV4-3; D gene: TRBD2; CDR3 protein: CASSQDGRTSGIWYEQFF; CDR3 DNA: TGCGCCAGCAGCCAAGATGGGAGGACTAGCGGGATATGGTATGAGCAGTTCTTC
clone size: .; J gene: TRBJ2-1; V gene: TRBV19; D gene: TRBD2; CDR3 protein: CATQGGTRVNEQFF; CDR3 DNA: TGTGCCACCCAAGGCGGGACTAGGGTCAATGAGCAGTTCTTC
clone size: .; J gene: TRBJ1-1; V gene: TRBV7-9; D gene: .; CDR3 protein: CASSRRGVGTEAFF; CDR3 DNA: TGTGCCAGCAGCAGGCGGGGTGTGGGGACTGAAGCTTTCTTT
clone size: .; J gene: TRBJ1-3; V gene: TRBV19; D gene: .; CDR3 protein: CASSRFRTAVSGNTIYF; CDR3 DNA: TGTGCCAGTAGCCGGTTTAGGACAGCAGTCTCTGGAAACACCATATATTTT
clone size: .; J gene: TRBJ1-1; V gene: TRBV4-3; D gene: .; CDR3 protein: CASSQTDSQLRAFF; CDR3 DNA: TGCGCCAGCAGCCAAACGGACAGTCAACTAAGAGCTTTCTTT
clone size: .; J gene: TRBJ1-2; V gene: TRBV9; D gene: .; CDR3 protein: CASSRTDGYTF; CDR3 DNA: TGTGCCAGCAGCCGGACGGATGGCTACACCTTC
clone size: .; J gene: TRBJ2-1; V gene: TRBV4-1; D gene: .; CDR3 protein: CASSQDRGTGPFNEQFF; CDR3 DNA: TGCGCCAGCAGCCAAGATCGGGGGACGGGGCCCTTTAATGAGCAGTTCTTC
clone size: .; J gene: TRBJ2-1; V gene: TRBV4-1; D gene: .; CDR3 protein: CASSQNPREGVRGNEQFF; CDR3 DNA: TGCGCCAGCAGCCAGAACCCTCGAGAGGGGGTGAGGGGGAATGAGCAGTTCTTC
clone size: .; J gene: TRBJ2-2; V gene: TRBV10-3; D gene: .; CDR3 protein: CAISDAVTGELFF; CDR3 DNA: TGTGCCATCAGTGACGCAGTTACCGGGGAGCTGTTTTTT
clone size: .; J gene: TRBJ1-1; V gene: TRBV6-4; D gene: .; CDR3 protein: CATRTRLNTEAFF; CDR3 DNA: TGTGCCACCAGGACACGGCTGAACACTGAAGCTTTCTTT
clone size: .; J gene: TRBJ1-1; V gene: TRBV7-9; D gene: .; CDR3 protein: CASSLNTEAFF; CDR3 DNA: TGTGCCAGCAGCTTGAACACTGAAGCTTTCTTT
clone size: .; J gene: TRBJ2-3; V gene: TRBV9; D gene: .; CDR3 protein: CASSVYLTSTDTQYF; CDR3 DNA: TGTGCCAGCAGCGTTTACTTAACTAGCACAGATACGCAGTATTTT
clone size: .; J gene: TRBJ1-5; V gene: TRBV19; D gene: .; CDR3 protein: CASTSTPGASNQPQHF; CDR3 DNA: TGTGCCAGTACCTCAACTCCGGGGGCAAGCAATCAGCCCCAGCATTTT
clone size: .; J gene: TRBJ1-2; V gene: TRBV6-5; D gene: .; CDR3 protein: CASRHTATYGYTF; CDR3 DNA: TGTGCCAGCAGACATACGGCAACCTATGGCTACACCTTC
clone size: .; J gene: TRBJ2-3; V gene: TRBV2; D gene: TRBD2; CDR3 protein: CASRDSGRVWTDTQYF; CDR3 DNA: TGTGCCAGCAGGGATAGCGGGAGAGTTTGGACAGATACGCAGTATTTT
clone size: .; J gene: TRBJ2-3; V gene: TRBV6-2/TRBV6-3; D gene: .; CDR3 protein: CASSFTTRGIANTDTQYF; CDR3 DNA: TGTGCCAGCAGTTTTACAACTCGGGGAATAGCTAACACAGATACGCAGTATTTT
clone size: .; J gene: TRBJ1-5; V gene: TRBV6-5; D gene: .; CDR3 protein: CASSLAGMNNQPQHF; CDR3 DNA: TGTGCCAGCAGTTTAGCAGGGATGAACAATCAGCCCCAGCATTTT
clone size: .; J gene: TRBJ1-1; V gene: TRBV19; D gene: TRBD1; CDR3 protein: CASSTQTGGTEAFF; CDR3 DNA: TGTGCCAGTAGTACCCAGACAGGGGGCACTGAAGCTTTCTTT
clone size: .; J gene: TRBJ2-7; V gene: TRBV18; D gene: TRBD2; CDR3 protein: CASSPGEKGGYEQYF; CDR3 DNA: TGTGCCAGCTCACCAGGGGAGAAGGGAGGGTACGAGCAGTACTTC
clone size: .; J gene: TRBJ1-6; V gene: TRBV6-2/TRBV6-3; D gene: .; CDR3 protein: CASSYRDFNSPLHF; CDR3 DNA: TGTGCCAGCAGTTACAGGGACTTCAATTCACCCCTCCACTTT
clone size: .; J gene: TRBJ1-6; V gene: TRBV2; D gene: .; CDR3 protein: CASSPQMPSSYNSPLHF; CDR3 DNA: TGTGCCAGCAGCCCTCAAATGCCGAGCTCCTATAATTCACCCCTCCACTTT
clone size: .; J gene: TRBJ1-2; V gene: TRBV20-1; D gene: .; CDR3 protein: CSASAGAGYTF; CDR3 DNA: TGCAGTGCTAGCGCAGGGGCTGGCTACACCTTC
clone size: .; J gene: TRBJ2-3; V gene: TRBV5-1; D gene: TRBD2; CDR3 protein: CASSLPGLAGSDTQYF; CDR3 DNA: TGTGCCAGCAGCTTACCGGGACTAGCGGGATCAGATACGCAGTATTTT
clone size: .; J gene: TRBJ2-7; V gene: TRBV21-1; D gene: .; CDR3 protein: CASSPLRGGWLDQAEQYF; CDR3 DNA: TGTGCCAGCAGCCCCCTTCGCGGTGGGTGGCTAGATCAGGCCGAGCAGTACTTC
clone size: .; J gene: TRBJ1-2; V gene: TRBV29-1; D gene: TRBD1; CDR3 protein: CSVDGQTRGDYGYTF; CDR3 DNA: TGCAGCGTTGACGGACAAACCAGGGGGGATTATGGCTACACCTTC
clone size: .; J gene: TRBJ2-1; V gene: TRBV11-3; D gene: .; CDR3 protein: CASSPAPDSDNEQFF; CDR3 DNA: TGTGCCAGCAGCCCCGCACCGGACAGTGACAATGAGCAGTTCTTC
clone size: .; J gene: TRBJ1-4; V gene: TRBV3-1/TRBV3-2; D gene: .; CDR3 protein: CASSQLTPAALFF; CDR3 DNA: TGTGCCAGCAGCCAACTTACCCCGGCCGCATTGTTTTTT
clone size: few; J gene: TRBJ1-1; V gene: TRBV6-5; D gene: TRBD1; CDR3 protein: CASSLTGGYSEAFF; CDR3 DNA: TGTGCCAGCAGTTTGACAGGGGGCTACTCTGAAGCTTTCTTT